The source of this T cell receptor beta chain is a study of blood T cells in healthy people across ages. Per germline, CDR1 SQVTM and CDR2 ANQGSEA. The CDR3 extends over 14 amino acids. The germline V and J ends were trimmed by 5 bases and 0 bases, with 10 bases remaining between them. The draw of peripheral blood yielded approximately 11 milliliters from each donor. Per sample, no less than 6 micrograms of total RNA were extracted. Points on this clonotype: Its specificity is not known.

Study outcomes and limitations: Across the age range, TCR beta diversity per million T cells fell in a roughly linear way. Nothing was known about donor CMV status, and this possibly confounded expanded clonotype changes.

Using a J-beta primer mix together with a sample-barcoded 5' primer, a second PCR was run for 7 to 11 cycles. From the 5' RACE reads, TCRdb called clonotypes with MiXCR, one entry per CDR3 protein. The data contain about 640,000 distinct CDR3 sequences, under 65% of them seen just once; the ten biggest clones take up over 30%. This receptor was taken from a man in his sixties in good health. The rearrangement uses TRBV29-1 and TRBJ1-4; D is ambiguous. Source material: blood. The CDR3 sequence is CSVQAAATNEKLFF. CDR3 bases: TGCAGCGTTCAGGCTGCTGCAACTAATGAAAAACTGTTTTTT.